This T cell receptor (beta chain) comes out of a study of regulatory T cells in long-lasting Graves disease. General observations from the study: Exclusively peripheral blood, rather than thyroid tissue, was studied.

The J segment lost 4 bases and the V segment lost 5 bases, leaving 6 bases of the junction unmatched. This CDR3 has 14 amino acids. Looked up from germline, CDR1 is MNHEY and CDR2 is SVGEGT. Arm-PCR with iRepertoire HTBI primers amplified the CDR3 regions for these TCR beta libraries. One entry per CDR3 protein, called by TCRdb with MiXCR from the multiplex PCR reads. The sample records over 450,000 distinct CDR3 sequences, approximately 12% being singletons. About this clonotype: Its antigen remains unknown. This clone may be a read error of a much larger clone one base away.

Described time point: newly diagnosed GD, antithyroid drugs for less than 3 months. Extracted PBMC RNA gave rise to the TCR library. This same sample was also taken into another study, of T cells in Graves' hyperthyroidism and ophthalmopathy. From that second work: Hyperthyroidism patients were newly diagnosed, had disease duration under 2 months, and were aged 18 to 65 years. The model identified upcoming ophthalmopathy a median approximately 6.4 months ahead of onset.

The clonotype was recovered from a woman aged 25 to 39 with Graves disease. The sequences come from peripheral blood mononuclear cells (PBMCs), collected at new diagnosis, from a patient treated with antithyroid drugs. This chain connects TRBV6-2 or TRBV6-3 to TRBJ2-3; 7 bases are a match to TRBD2. The CDR3 DNA sequence: TGTGCCAGCAGTCCGGGGGGTGATGCAGATACGCAGTATTTT. Its protein is CASSPGGDADTQYF.